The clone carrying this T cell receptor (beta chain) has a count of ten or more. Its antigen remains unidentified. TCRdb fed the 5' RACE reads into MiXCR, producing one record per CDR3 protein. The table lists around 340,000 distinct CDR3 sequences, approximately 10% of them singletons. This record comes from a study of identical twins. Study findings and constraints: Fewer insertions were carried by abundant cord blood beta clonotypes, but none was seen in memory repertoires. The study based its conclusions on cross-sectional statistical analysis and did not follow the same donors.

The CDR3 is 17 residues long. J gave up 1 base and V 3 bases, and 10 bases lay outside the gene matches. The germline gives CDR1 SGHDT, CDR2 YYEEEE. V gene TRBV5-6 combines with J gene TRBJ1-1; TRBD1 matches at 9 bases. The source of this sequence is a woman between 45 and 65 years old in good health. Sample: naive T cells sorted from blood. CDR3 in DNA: TGTGCCAGCAGCTCCCCCGGGACAGGGTTGGCGAACACTGAAGCTTTCTTT. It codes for CASSSPGTGLANTEAFF.